This TCR beta chain was observed in a study of CD8+ T cells in alopecia areata. Study-wide background: Tofacitinib therapy took 6 to 18 months; 6 months off drug came after. Study results and caveats: Compared with normal scalp, lesional scalp had higher clonality and more expanded CD8+ clones. Many expanded lesional clones remained in scalp and blood on tofacitinib.

Treatment given: oral pan-JAK inhibitor, 5-10 mg twice daily. Lesional scalp tissue (obtained by punch biopsy) and peripheral blood were collected from alopecia areata patients. The germline CDR1 and CDR2 sequences are MNHEY and SVGAGI. Germline trimming cut 5 bases from V and 2 bases from J; bases unmatched to any gene: 9. This CDR3 is 15 amino acids long. Notes on this clone: Its target is unknown.

Investigators isolated RNA and reverse transcribed it into cDNA to act as the sequencing template. The method was immunoSEQ multiplex PCR; TCRdb's version includes in-frame clones alone and lacks a portion of them. Found here are some 150,000 clones, around 87% of them singletons; the top ten hold about 13%. The receptor's source is a human donor with alopecia areata. This chain joins TRBV6-5 and TRBJ2-7; 7 bases align to TRBD1. Specimen: CD8+ T cells sorted from blood, collected at week 4, from a patient treated with tofacitinib. The DNA of the CDR3 is TGTGCCAGCAGTGTGACAGGGACGTTCCCCTACGAGCAGTACTTC. Translation gives CASSVTGTFPYEQYF.